The clone carrying this TCR beta chain was seen only a few times. What it recognizes is unknown. Germline V lookup: CDR1 SGHRS, CDR2 YFSETQ. Trimming removed 0 bases from V and 8 bases from J; junction bases left unmatched: 1. This CDR3 has 12 amino acids. Sequencing used immunoSEQ multiplex PCR; TCRdb keeps in-frame clones, though not all of them. The sample contains about 29,000 clones, about 82% of which appear only once. The entry originates in a study of monozygotic twins with cystic fibrosis. For the study at large: Libraries were built from 3 to 3.5 micrograms of fragmented DNA using about 16 PCR cycles. General study results and limits: Median Simpson clonality of approximately 0.0091 suggested naive T cells predominated. Monozygotic CF twin pairs shared significantly more nucleotide-identical clonotypes than unrelated CF individuals did. V usage most resembled the co-twin in 13 of 16 pairs.

The sequenced material came from blood. The V gene is TRBV5-1, the J gene TRBJ1-2, with TRBD1 matching over 7 bases. This TCR was recovered from a girl aged 2-10 years with cystic fibrosis. CDR3 DNA: TGCGCCAGCAGCTTGGAAGGGGGCGGCTACACCTTC. This encodes CASSLEGGGYTF.